This TCR beta chain was recovered during a study of monozygotic twins with inflammatory bowel disease. Study-level points and caveats: Differences in immunosuppressive treatment may have been a source of added variability in patient repertoires.

Both TCRalpha and TCRbeta cDNA were subjected to two nested PCRs lasting approximately 16 and 10 cycles. TCRdb reworked the 5' RACE reads into one entry per CDR3 protein, no DNA. The sample has some 200,000 distinct CDR3 sequences. Concerning this clonotype: The antigen is unknown.

Germline CDR1 is SGHTA and CDR2 is FQGNSA. This CDR3 spans 14 amino acids. The sample taken for sequencing was blood. The sequence was obtained from a human donor with ulcerative colitis or Crohn's disease, or a healthy co-twin of an affected twin (not recorded which). V usage is TRBV7-2 and J usage is TRBJ1-1; TCRdb names TRBD1, which stays unverified in the absence of DNA. The CDR3 is CASSLQGGSTEAFF.